This TCR beta chain came from a study of vaccination and CD4 T cells after COVID-19. As for the study in general: Each control culture was treated with a CEFX pool, an HIV-1 Nef pool, or no peptide.

Treatment meaning: approximately 11-day PBMC culture with coronavirus spike peptide pools or control peptides (ViraFEST assay). Days 3 and 7 saw half the medium replaced with fresh IL-2 medium. Oncomine TCR Beta short-read sequencing was applied to DNA from cultured CD4+ T cells. Using the QIAamp micro DNA kit, genomic DNA was extracted from the CD4+ T cells that had been cultured. TCRdb processed the PCR reads anew with MiXCR; each CDR3 protein has one entry. The sample carries around 20,000 distinct CDR3 sequences, 58% recorded once. With respect to this clonotype: Its antigen is undetermined.

The germline V gene encodes CDR1 SNHLY and CDR2 FYNNEI. There are 15 residues in the CDR3. Trimming stripped 3 bases from V and 0 bases from J, with 11 bases between. The rearrangement uses TRBV2 and TRBJ2-5; D may be TRBD1 or TRBD2 (5 bases each). The source material was CD4+ T cells from blood, cultured in vitro, sampled before SARS-CoV-2 vaccination. The sequence came from a human donor who had recovered from COVID-19. CDR3 amino acids: CASSEERTNQETQYF. The CDR3 nucleotides are TGTGCCAGCAGTGAGGAGCGGACAAACCAAGAGACCCAGTACTTC.